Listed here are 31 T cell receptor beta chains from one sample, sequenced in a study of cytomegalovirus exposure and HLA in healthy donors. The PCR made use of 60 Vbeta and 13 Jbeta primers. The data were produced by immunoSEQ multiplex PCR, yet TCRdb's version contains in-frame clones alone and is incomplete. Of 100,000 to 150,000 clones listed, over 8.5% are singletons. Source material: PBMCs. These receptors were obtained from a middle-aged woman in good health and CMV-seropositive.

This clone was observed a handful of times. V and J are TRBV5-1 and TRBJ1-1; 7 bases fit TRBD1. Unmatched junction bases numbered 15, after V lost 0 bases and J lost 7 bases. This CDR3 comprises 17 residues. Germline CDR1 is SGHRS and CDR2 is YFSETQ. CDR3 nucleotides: TGCGCCAGCAGCTTGGCCGGGACTCGTTCAGGGGGAGGTGAAGCTTTCTTT. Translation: CASSLAGTRSGGGEAFF.

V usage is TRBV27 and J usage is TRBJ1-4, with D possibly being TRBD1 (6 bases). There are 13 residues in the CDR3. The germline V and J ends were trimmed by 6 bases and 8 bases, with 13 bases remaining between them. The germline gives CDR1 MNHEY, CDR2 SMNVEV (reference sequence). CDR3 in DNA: TGTGCCAGCAGGGTGACAGGAACCGAAAAACTGTTTTTT. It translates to CASRVTGTEKLFF. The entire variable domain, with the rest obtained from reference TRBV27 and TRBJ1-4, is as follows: EAQVTQNPRYLITVTGKKLTVTCSQNMNHEYMSWYRQDPGLGLRQIYYSMNVEVTDKGDVPEGYKVSRKEKRNFPLILESPSPNQTSLYFCASRVTGTEKLFFGSGTQLSVL.

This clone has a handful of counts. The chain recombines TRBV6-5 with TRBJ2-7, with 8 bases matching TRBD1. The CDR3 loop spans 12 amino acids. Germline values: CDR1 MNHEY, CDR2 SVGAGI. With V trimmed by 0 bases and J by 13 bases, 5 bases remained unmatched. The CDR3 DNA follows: TGTGCCAGCAGTTACTCGGGGGACAGGCTATACTTC. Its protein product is CASSYSGDRLYF.

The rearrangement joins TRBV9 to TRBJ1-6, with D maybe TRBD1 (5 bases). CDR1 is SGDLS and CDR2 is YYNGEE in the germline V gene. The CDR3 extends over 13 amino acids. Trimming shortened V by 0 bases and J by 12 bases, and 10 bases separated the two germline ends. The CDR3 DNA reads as TGTGCCAGCAGCGTAGCGGGGGTACAACCCCTCCACTTT. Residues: CASSVAGVQPLHF. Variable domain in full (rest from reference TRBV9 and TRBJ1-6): DSGVTQTPKHLITATGQRVTLRCSPRSGDLSVYWYQQSLDQGLQFLIQYYNGEERAKGNILERFSAQQFPDLHSELNLSSLELGDSALYFCASSVAGVQPLHFGNGTRLTVT.

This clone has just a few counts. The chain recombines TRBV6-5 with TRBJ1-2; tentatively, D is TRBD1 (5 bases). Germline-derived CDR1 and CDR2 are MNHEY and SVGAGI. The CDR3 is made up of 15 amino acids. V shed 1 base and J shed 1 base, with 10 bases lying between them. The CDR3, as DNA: TGTGCCAGCAGTTACTGGGGGGGTAGTAACTATGGCTACACCTTC. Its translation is CASSYWGGSNYGYTF.

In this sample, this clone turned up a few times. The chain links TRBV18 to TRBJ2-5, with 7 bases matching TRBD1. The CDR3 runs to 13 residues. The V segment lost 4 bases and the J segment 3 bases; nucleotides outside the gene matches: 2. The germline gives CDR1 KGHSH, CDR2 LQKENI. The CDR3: CASSQGQEETQYF. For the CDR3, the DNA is TGTGCCAGCTCACAAGGACAGGAAGAGACCCAGTACTTC.

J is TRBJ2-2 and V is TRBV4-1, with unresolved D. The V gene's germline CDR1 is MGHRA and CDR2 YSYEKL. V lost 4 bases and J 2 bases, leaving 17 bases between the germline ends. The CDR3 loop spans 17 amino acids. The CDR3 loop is CASSPLEHGTNTGELFF. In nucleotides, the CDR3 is TGCGCCAGCAGCCCCCTAGAGCACGGCACAAACACCGGGGAGCTGTTTTTT.

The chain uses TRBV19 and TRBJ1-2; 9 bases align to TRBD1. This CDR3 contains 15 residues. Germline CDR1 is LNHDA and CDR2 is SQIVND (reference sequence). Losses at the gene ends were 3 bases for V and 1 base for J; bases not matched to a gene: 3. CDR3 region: CASSIRDRVNYGYTF. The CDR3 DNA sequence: TGTGCCAGTAGTATCCGGGACAGGGTTAACTATGGCTACACCTTC.

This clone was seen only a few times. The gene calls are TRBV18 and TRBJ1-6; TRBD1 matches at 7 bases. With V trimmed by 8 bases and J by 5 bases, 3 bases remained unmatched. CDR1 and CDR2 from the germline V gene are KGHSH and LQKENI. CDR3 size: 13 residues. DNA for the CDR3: TGTGCCAGCAGCCAGGGGGATAATTCACCCCTCCACTTT. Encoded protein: CASSQGDNSPLHF. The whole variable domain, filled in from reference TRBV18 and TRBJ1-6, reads NAGVMQNPRHLVRRRGQEARLRCSPMKGHSHVYWYRQLPEEGLKFMVYLQKENIIDESGMPKERFSAEFPKEGPSILRIQQVVRGDSAAYFCASSQGDNSPLHFGNGTRLTVT.

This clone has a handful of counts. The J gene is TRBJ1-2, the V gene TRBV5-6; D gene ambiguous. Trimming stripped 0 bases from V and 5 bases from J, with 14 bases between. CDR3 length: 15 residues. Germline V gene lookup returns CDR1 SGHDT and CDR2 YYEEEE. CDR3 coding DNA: TGTGCCAGCAGCTTGGTTCGGACTGAGTCATATGGCTACACCTTC. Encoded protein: CASSLVRTESYGYTF.

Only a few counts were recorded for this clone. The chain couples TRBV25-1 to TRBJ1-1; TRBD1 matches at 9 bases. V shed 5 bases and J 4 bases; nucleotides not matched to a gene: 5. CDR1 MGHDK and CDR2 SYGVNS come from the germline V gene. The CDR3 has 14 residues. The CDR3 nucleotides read TGTGCCAGCAGTAAAGGACAGGGGTCCACTGAAGCTTTCTTT. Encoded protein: CASSKGQGSTEAFF.

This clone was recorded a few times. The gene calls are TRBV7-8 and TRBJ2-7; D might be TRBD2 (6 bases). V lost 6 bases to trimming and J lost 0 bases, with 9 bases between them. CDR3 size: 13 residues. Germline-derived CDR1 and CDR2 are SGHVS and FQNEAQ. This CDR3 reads CASRKGLSYEQYF. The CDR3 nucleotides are TGTGCCAGCAGAAAGGGACTCTCCTACGAGCAGTACTTC.

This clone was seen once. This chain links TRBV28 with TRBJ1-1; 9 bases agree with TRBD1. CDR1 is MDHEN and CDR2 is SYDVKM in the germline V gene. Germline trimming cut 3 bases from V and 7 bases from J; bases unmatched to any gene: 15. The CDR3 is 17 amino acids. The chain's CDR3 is CASSLLSTSGTGFEAFF. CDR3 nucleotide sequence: TGTGCCAGCAGTTTGCTCTCGACGTCCGGGACAGGGTTTGAAGCTTTCTTT.

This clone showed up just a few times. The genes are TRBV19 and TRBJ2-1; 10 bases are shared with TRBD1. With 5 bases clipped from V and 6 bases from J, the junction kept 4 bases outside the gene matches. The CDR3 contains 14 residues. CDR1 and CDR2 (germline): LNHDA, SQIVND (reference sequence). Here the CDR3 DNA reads TGTGCCAGTAGTCCGGACAGGGGGGGCAATGAGCAGTTCTTC. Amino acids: CASSPDRGGNEQFF.

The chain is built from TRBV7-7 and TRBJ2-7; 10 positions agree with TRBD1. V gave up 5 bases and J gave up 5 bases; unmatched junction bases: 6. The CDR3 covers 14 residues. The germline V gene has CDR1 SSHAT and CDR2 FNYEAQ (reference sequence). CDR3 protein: CASSLGQGHHEQYF. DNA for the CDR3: TGTGCCAGCAGCCTGGGACAGGGGCACCACGAGCAGTACTTC.

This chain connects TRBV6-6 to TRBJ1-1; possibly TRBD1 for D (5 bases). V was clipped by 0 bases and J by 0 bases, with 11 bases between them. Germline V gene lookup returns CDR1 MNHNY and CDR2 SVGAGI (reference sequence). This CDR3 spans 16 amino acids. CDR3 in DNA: TGTGCCAGCAGTTACTCGGGGGGTTACATGAACACTGAAGCTTTCTTT. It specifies CASSYSGGYMNTEAFF.

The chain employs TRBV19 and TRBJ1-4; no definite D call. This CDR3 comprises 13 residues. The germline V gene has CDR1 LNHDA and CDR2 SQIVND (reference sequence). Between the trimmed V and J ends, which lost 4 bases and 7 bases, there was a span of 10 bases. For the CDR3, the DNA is TGTGCCAGTAGTAAGAGGGAGGCTGAAAAACTGTTTTTT. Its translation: CASSKREAEKLFF. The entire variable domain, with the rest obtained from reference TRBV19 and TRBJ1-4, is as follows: DGGITQSPKYLFRKEGQNVTLSCEQNLNHDAMYWYRQDPGQGLRLIYYSQIVNDFQKGDIAEGYSVSREKKESFPLTVTSAQKNPTAFYLCASSKREAEKLFFGSGTQLSVL.

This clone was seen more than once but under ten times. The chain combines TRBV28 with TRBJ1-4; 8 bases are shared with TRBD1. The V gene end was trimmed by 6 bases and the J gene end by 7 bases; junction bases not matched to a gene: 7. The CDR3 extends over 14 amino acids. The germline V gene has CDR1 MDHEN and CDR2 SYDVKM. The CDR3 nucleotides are TGTGCCAGCAGGGGGACAGGAAAGGGTGAAAAACTGTTTTTT. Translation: CASRGTGKGEKLFF.

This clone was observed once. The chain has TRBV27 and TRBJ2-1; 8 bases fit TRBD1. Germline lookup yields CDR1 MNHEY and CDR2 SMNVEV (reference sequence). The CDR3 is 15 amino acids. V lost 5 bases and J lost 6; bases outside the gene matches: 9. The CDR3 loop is CASSPRTGRVNEQFF. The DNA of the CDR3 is TGTGCCAGCAGTCCCCGGACAGGGCGAGTCAATGAGCAGTTCTTC.

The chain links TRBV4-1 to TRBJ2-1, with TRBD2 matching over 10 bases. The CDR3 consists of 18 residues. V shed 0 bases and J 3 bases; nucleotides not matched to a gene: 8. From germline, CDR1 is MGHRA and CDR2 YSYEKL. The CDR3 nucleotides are TGCGCCAGCAGCCAAGATAGCCTAGCGGGGGTTGTCTACAATGAGCAGTTCTTC. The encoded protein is CASSQDSLAGVVYNEQFF.

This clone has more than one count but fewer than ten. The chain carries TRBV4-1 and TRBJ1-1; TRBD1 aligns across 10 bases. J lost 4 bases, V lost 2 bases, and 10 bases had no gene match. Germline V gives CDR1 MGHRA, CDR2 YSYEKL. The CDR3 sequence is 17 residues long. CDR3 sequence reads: CASSQSIPGQGSTEAFF. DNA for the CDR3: TGCGCCAGCAGCCAATCTATCCCGGGACAGGGGAGCACTGAAGCTTTCTTT.

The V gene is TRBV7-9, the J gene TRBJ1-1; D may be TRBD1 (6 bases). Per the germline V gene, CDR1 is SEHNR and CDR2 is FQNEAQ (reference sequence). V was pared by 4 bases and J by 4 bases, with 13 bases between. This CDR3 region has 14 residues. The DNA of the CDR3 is TGTGCCAGCAGCTCTACCCAAGGGGGCACTGAAGCTTTCTTT. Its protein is CASSSTQGGTEAFF.

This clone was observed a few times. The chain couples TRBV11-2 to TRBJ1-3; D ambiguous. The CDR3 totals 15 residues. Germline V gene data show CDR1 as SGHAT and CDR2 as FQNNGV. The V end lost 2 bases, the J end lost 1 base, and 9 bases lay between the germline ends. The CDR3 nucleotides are TGTGCCAGCAGCTTACAACGTCTATCTGGAAACACCATATATTTT. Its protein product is CASSLQRLSGNTIYF.

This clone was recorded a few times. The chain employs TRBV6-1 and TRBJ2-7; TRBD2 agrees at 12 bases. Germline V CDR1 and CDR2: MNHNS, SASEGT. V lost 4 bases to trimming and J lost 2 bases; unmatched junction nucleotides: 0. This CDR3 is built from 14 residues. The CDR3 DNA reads TGTGCCAGCAGTGGGACTAGCGGGACCTACGAGCAGTACTTC. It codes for CASSGTSGTYEQYF.

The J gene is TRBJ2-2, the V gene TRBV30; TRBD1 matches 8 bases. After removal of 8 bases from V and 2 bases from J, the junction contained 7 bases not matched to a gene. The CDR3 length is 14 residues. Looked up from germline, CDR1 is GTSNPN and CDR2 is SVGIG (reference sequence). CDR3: CAAAGGTNTGELFF. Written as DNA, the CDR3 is TGTGCCGCCGCAGGGGGCACCAACACCGGGGAGCTGTTTTTT.

CDR3 protein: CASRPPGSRRRNEQFF. Written as DNA, the CDR3 is TGTGCCAGCCGACCACCGGGGTCTCGACGCCGGAATGAGCAGTTCTTC. This chain connects TRBV28 to TRBJ2-1, with D possibly TRBD2 on 5 matching bases. The CDR3 has 16 residues. Per germline, CDR1 MDHEN and CDR2 SYDVKM. V lost 8 bases, J lost 7 bases, and 24 bases lay in between.

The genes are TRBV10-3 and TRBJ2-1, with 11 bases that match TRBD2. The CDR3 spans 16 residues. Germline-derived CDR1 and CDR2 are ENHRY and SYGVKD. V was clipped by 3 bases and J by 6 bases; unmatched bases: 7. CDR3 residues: CAISELSGGAFNEQFF. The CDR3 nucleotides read TGTGCCATCAGTGAACTTAGCGGGGGGGCCTTCAATGAGCAGTTCTTC.

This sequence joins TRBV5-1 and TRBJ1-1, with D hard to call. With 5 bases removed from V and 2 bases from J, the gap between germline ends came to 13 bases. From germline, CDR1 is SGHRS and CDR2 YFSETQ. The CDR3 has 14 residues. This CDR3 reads CASRQTRPNTEAFF. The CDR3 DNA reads TGCGCCAGCAGACAGACGCGACCCAACACTGAAGCTTTCTTT.

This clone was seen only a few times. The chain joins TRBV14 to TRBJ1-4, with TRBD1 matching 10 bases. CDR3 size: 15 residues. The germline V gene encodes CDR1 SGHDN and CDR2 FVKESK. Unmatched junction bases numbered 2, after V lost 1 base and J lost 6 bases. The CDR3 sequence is CASSQVGTGDEKLFF. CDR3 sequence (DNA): TGTGCCAGCAGCCAAGTTGGGACAGGGGATGAAAAACTGTTTTTT.

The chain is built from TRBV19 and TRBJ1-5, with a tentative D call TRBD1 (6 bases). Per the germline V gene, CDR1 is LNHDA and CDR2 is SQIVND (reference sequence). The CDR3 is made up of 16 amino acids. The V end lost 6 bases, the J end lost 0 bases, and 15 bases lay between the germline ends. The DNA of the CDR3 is TGTGCCAGTAGCTTGGAAAGGACAGTTAGCAATCAGCCCCAGCATTTT. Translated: CASSLERTVSNQPQHF.

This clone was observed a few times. CDR3 sequence reads: CASSLLDSTNEKLFF. The CDR3 nucleotides are TGTGCCAGCAGCTTACTCGACAGCACTAATGAAAAACTGTTTTTT. The V and J genes are TRBV7-9 and TRBJ1-4; possible D gene TRBD1, 5 bases. The germline CDR1 and CDR2 sequences are SEHNR and FQNEAQ (reference sequence). This CDR3 is built from 15 residues. Trimming stripped 2 bases from V and 2 bases from J, with 9 bases between. Based on the CDR3 plus reference TRBV7-9 and TRBJ1-4, the full variable domain is DTGVSQNPRHKITKRGQNVTFRCDPISEHNRLYWYRQTLGQGPEFLTYFQNEAQLEKSRLLSDRFSAERPKGSFSTLEIQRTEQGDSAMYLCASSLLDSTNEKLFFGSGTQLSVL.